This TCR beta chain emerged from a study of blood T cell repertoires in COVID-19. In the study overall: Samples taken during acute and convalescent COVID-19 were collected in the United States, Italy and Spain. PBMCs, B-cell-depleted T cells, or T cells provided the cDNA or gDNA that made up the material.

Original handling: Quantification of nucleated cells was approximated via reference gene primer amplification. The data were produced by immunoSEQ multiplex PCR, yet TCRdb's version contains in-frame clones alone and is incomplete. That table furnishes V, J and clone size, whereas the DNA furnished D and trimming. The table has 97,000 or so clones, 60% to 80% seen once. Germline CDR1 reads SNHLY; CDR2 reads FYNNEI. Unmatched junction bases numbered 12, after V lost 7 bases and J lost 8 bases. The CDR3 spans 15 residues. This chain connects TRBV2 to TRBJ2-1, with 9 positions matching TRBD2. Sequencing was done on a sample of peripheral blood. The sequence came from a man in his sixties with active or convalescent COVID-19. The CDR3 is CASTRTSDIQDEQFF. CDR3 sequence (DNA): TGTGCCAGCACGCGGACTAGCGACATACAAGATGAGCAGTTCTTC.